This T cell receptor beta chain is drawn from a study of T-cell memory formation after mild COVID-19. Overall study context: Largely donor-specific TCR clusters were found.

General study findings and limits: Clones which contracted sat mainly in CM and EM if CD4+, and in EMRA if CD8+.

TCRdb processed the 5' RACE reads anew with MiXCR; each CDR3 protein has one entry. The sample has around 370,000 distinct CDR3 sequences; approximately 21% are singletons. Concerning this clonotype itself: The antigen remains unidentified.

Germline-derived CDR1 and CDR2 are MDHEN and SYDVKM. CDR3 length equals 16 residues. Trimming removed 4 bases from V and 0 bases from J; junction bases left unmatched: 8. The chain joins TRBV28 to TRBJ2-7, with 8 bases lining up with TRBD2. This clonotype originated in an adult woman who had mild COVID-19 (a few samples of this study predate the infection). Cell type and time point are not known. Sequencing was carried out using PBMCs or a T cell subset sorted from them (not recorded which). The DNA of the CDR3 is TGTGCCAGCAGTTCCGGGAAAAGCGGGAGCTCCTACGAGCAGTACTTC. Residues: CASSSGKSGSSYEQYF. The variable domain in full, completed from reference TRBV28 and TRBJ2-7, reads DVKVTQSSRYLVKRTGEKVFLECVQDMDHENMFWYRQDPGLGLRLIYFSYDVKMKEKGDIPEGYSVSREKKERFSLILESASTNQTSMYLCASSSGKSGSSYEQYFGPGTRLTVT.